Each of the 20 T cell receptor beta chains below was sequenced from the same sample in a study of long-term antiretroviral therapy in people with HIV. Researchers ran immunoSEQ v3.0 at survey level. Only in-frame clones appear in the TCRdb table, and some are missing; sequencing was by immunoSEQ multiplex PCR. The sample lists approximately 31,000 clones; roughly 97% were seen once. The starting material was unsorted PBMCs, obtained 6.9 years after starting antiretroviral therapy. These receptors all stem from a man younger than 45 with HIV.

V gene TRBV6-4 combines with J gene TRBJ2-7; 8 positions agree with TRBD1. This CDR3 is built from 13 residues. Germline loops: CDR1 MRHNA, CDR2 SNTAGT. J gave up 4 bases and V 5 bases, and 4 bases lay outside the gene matches. The CDR3 loop reads CASSPDRVYEQYF. The DNA for the CDR3 is TGTGCCAGCAGTCCGGACAGGGTGTACGAGCAGTACTTC.

The V call is TRBV2, the J call TRBJ1-2; D is uncertain. Germline CDR1 SNHLY, CDR2 FYNNEI. The V and J ends lost 7 bases and 6 bases respectively, with 9 bases between them. There are 11 residues in the CDR3. CDR3: CASTDGDGYTF. The CDR3 DNA reads as TGTGCCAGCACCGACGGGGATGGCTACACCTTC.

V is TRBV7-8 and J is TRBJ2-7, with D possibly matching TRBD2 (5 bases). Germline V gene lookup returns CDR1 SGHVS and CDR2 FQNEAQ. Deletions cut 1 base from V and 0 bases from J, with 7 bases between. This CDR3 has 14 residues. The CDR3 protein is CASSLVGGSYEQYF. CDR3 coding DNA: TGTGCCAGCAGCTTAGTTGGAGGCTCCTACGAGCAGTACTTC.

The chain carries TRBV13 and TRBJ2-7; D is possibly TRBD1 or TRBD2 (6 bases each). The CDR3 totals 15 residues. The V end lost 2 bases, the J end lost 2 bases, and 13 bases lay between the germline ends. Germline CDR1 PRHDT, CDR2 FYEKMQ (reference sequence). The CDR3 region is CASSLSGALTYEQYF. CDR3 in DNA: TGTGCCAGCAGCTTATCGGGGGCCCTAACCTACGAGCAGTACTTC.

The genes are TRBV9 and TRBJ2-3; the match to TRBD1 covers 8 bases. Looked up from germline, CDR1 is SGDLS and CDR2 is YYNGEE. V lost 0 bases, J lost 2 bases, and 11 bases stayed unmatched. The CDR3 spans 18 residues. The CDR3 region has the DNA TGTGCCAGCAGCGTAGTGGGCCATAGACAGGGGAACACAGATACGCAGTATTTT. As protein: CASSVVGHRQGNTDTQYF.

The V and J genes are TRBV11-2 and TRBJ1-3, with a tentative D call TRBD1 (6 bases). CDR3 length: 15 residues. Trimming stripped 5 bases from V and 0 bases from J, with 11 bases between. The germline gives CDR1 SGHAT, CDR2 FQNNGV. Here the CDR3 DNA reads TGTGCCAGCAGCATCCTGGACAGCTCTGGAAACACCATATATTTT. Protein: CASSILDSSGNTIYF.

The chain joins TRBV6-5 to TRBJ2-1; a weak D match, TRBD2 (6 bases). Germline V CDR1 and CDR2: MNHEY, SVGAGI. V was pared by 2 bases and J by 6 bases, with 14 bases between. This CDR3 region has 15 residues. CDR3 protein: CASSYGGNTLNEQFF. The CDR3 nucleotides are TGTGCCAGCAGTTACGGGGGGAATACCCTCAATGAGCAGTTCTTC.

CDR3 protein: CASSLPEGLGGDEQYF. DNA for the CDR3: TGTGCCAGCAGCTTACCGGAGGGGCTGGGGGGAGACGAGCAGTACTTC. This chain connects TRBV5-6 to TRBJ2-7; a possible D gene is TRBD2 (6 bases). In germline, CDR1 is SGHDT, CDR2 YYEEEE. The CDR3 loop spans 16 amino acids. Trimming shortened V by 2 bases and J by 5 bases, and 20 bases separated the two germline ends. Full variable domain (rest looked up from reference TRBV5-6 and TRBJ2-7): DAGVTQSPTHLIKTRGQQVTLRCSPKSGHDTVSWYQQALGQGPQFIFQYYEEEERQRGNFPDRFSGHQFPNYSSELNVNALLLGDSALYLCASSLPEGLGGDEQYFGPGTRLTVT.

This clone was detected only once. The CDR3 loop reads CASSAAVTQVNQPQHF. The CDR3, as DNA: TGTGCCAGCAGTGCGGCAGTAACCCAGGTGAATCAGCCCCAGCATTTT. The chain couples TRBV6-1 to TRBJ1-5; the D is unclear. Per the germline V gene, CDR1 is MNHNS and CDR2 is SASEGT. The germline V and J ends were trimmed by 4 bases and 4 bases, with 17 bases remaining between them. The CDR3 is made up of 16 amino acids.

V usage is TRBV9 and J usage is TRBJ2-1, with 7 bases identical to TRBD1. V lost 3 bases to trimming and J lost 4 bases; unmatched junction nucleotides: 1. CDR3 size: 13 residues. Germline CDR1 SGDLS, CDR2 YYNGEE. The CDR3 DNA is TGTGCCAGCAGCGCGACAGGGTACAATGAGCAGTTCTTC. This encodes CASSATGYNEQFF. The full variable domain, with the rest looked up from reference TRBV9 and TRBJ2-1, is DSGVTQTPKHLITATGQRVTLRCSPRSGDLSVYWYQQSLDQGLQFLIQYYNGEERAKGNILERFSAQQFPDLHSELNLSSLELGDSALYFCASSATGYNEQFFGPGTRLTVL.

The chain carries TRBV13 and TRBJ1-1; D not certain. V lost 2 bases and J 8 bases, leaving 9 bases between the germline ends. CDR1 and CDR2 from the germline V gene are PRHDT and FYEKMQ (reference sequence). This CDR3 region has 12 residues. In nucleotides, the CDR3 is TGTGCCAGCAGCTTAATTGTCCGAGAAGCTTTCTTT. Amino acids: CASSLIVREAFF.

This chain uses TRBV6-1 with TRBJ2-3, with D maybe TRBD1 (5 bases). Germline values: CDR1 MNHNS, CDR2 SASEGT. This CDR3 spans 14 amino acids. Trimming took off 2 bases at V and 6 bases at J, with 12 bases between the two ends. CDR3 DNA sequence: TGTGCCAGCAGTGAATCGCAGGGCTACGATACGCAGTATTTT. Translation: CASSESQGYDTQYF.

V and J are TRBV6-6 and TRBJ2-7; 8 bases agree with TRBD1. The CDR3 totals 15 residues. Germline CDR1 MNHNY, CDR2 SVGAGI (reference sequence). Germline trimming cut 5 bases from V and 3 bases from J; bases unmatched to any gene: 9. CDR3 amino acids: CASSPPGQEHYEQYF. In DNA form, the CDR3 reads TGTGCCAGCAGTCCGCCGGGACAGGAACACTACGAGCAGTACTTC.

A single count supports this clone. Here the CDR3 reads CASSLVQGPYNEQFF. In DNA form, the CDR3 reads TGCGCCAGCAGCTTGGTCCAGGGGCCATACAATGAGCAGTTCTTC. The chain recombines TRBV5-1 with TRBJ2-1, with D maybe TRBD1 (6 bases). Germline values: CDR1 SGHRS, CDR2 YFSETQ. The V end lost 0 bases, the J end lost 4 bases, and 11 bases lay between the germline ends. The CDR3 runs to 15 residues.

The chain joins TRBV6-6 to TRBJ2-3; tentatively, D is TRBD2 (6 bases). The CDR3 consists of 13 residues. Deletions cut 7 bases from V and 5 bases from J, with 13 bases between. Germline CDR1 reads MNHNY; CDR2 reads SVGAGI (reference sequence). CDR3 amino acids: CASNAGTGDTQYF. In DNA form, the CDR3 reads TGTGCCAGCAACGCGGGGACGGGAGATACGCAGTATTTT.

This sequence joins TRBV7-9 and TRBJ1-2; weak D call: TRBD1 (5 bases). Looked up from germline, CDR1 is SEHNR and CDR2 is FQNEAQ (reference sequence). Trimming pared 5 bases from V and 8 bases from J, leaving 21 bases between. This CDR3 is built from 15 residues. Here the CDR3 reads CASSNTAQGLVGYTF. In DNA, the CDR3 is TGTGCCAGCAGCAATACAGCTCAGGGCTTAGTGGGCTACACCTTC.

The V call is TRBV29-1, the J call TRBJ2-1; 12 nucleotides agree with TRBD2. In germline, CDR1 is SQVTM, CDR2 ANQGSEA. The ends lost 7 bases at V and 8 bases at J; junction bases unmatched: 3. The CDR3 extends over 12 amino acids. The CDR3 DNA reads as TGCAGCGCCCTAGCGGGAGGGGATGAGCAGTTCTTC. As protein: CSALAGGDEQFF.

This clone was detected once. The chain has TRBV2 and TRBJ1-1; 11 positions agree with TRBD1. The germline V gene encodes CDR1 SNHLY and CDR2 FYNNEI. The CDR3 totals 12 residues. Trimming took 6 bases from V and 12 from J; bases not matched to a gene: 6. CDR3 region: CASSLDRGLPFF. The CDR3 DNA is TGTGCCAGCAGCTTGGACAGGGGGCTTCCTTTCTTT. Together with reference TRBV2 and TRBJ1-1, the CDR3 gives the full variable domain: EPEVTQTPSHQVTQMGQEVILRCVPISNHLYFYWYRQILGQKVEFLVSFYNNEISEKSEIFDDQFSVERPDGSNFTLKIRSTKLEDSAMYFCASSLDRGLPFFGQGTRLTVV.

The rearrangement links TRBV27 to TRBJ1-2; D gene unclear. This CDR3 has 14 amino acids. V was pared by 3 bases and J by 10 bases, with 18 bases between. Germline CDR1 MNHEY, CDR2 SMNVEV (reference sequence). In nucleotides, the CDR3 is TGTGCCAGCAGTTTTTCCGGCGGAGGACCTCTCTACACCTTC. Its translation: CASSFSGGGPLYTF.

The chain employs TRBV7-2 and TRBJ1-5; tentative D call: TRBD1 (6 bases). Trimming took off 7 bases at V and 5 bases at J, with 15 bases between the two ends. Germline V CDR1 and CDR2: SGHTA, FQGNSA. This CDR3 comprises 14 residues. The CDR3 DNA is TGTGCCAGCAATCTTGCAGGGGTTCATCAGCCCCAGCATTTT. Its protein is CASNLAGVHQPQHF.